The clone carrying this T cell receptor beta chain was observed a few times. A much bigger clone sits one base away, suggesting this may be a read error. This entry is derived from a study of tumor and adjacent non-tumor tissue in lung cancer. At the level of the study: Samples averaged about 3.8 million productive TCRbeta reads each.

Three rounds of nested PCR, following a modified ARM-PCR protocol, produced the TCRbeta library. Using its own MiXCR run on the multiplex PCR reads, TCRdb lists one record per CDR3 protein. Altogether 90,000 to 120,000 distinct CDR3 sequences are present, 65% being singletons, with the ten largest covering roughly 20%. Per germline, CDR1 DFQATT and CDR2 SNEGSKA (reference sequence). The CDR3 loop spans 12 amino acids. RNA was extracted from bulk tissue without any cell sorting. The normal lung tissue was taken more than 3 cm from the tumor edge. This receptor was identified in a man aged 25 to 45 with non-small cell lung cancer. The specimen sequenced was distant non-tumor lung tissue. The rearrangement links TRBV20-1 to TRBJ1-2, with 7 bases lining up with TRBD1. The CDR3 sequence: CSARTGDYDYTF. The CDR3 coding sequence is TGCAGTGCTAGAACAGGGGACTATGACTACACCTTC.